The source of this T cell receptor (beta chain) is a study of spatial heterogeneity in lung cancer. The time point here: sample taken at primary tumor resection. Unsorted whole RNA from tumor, nontumor lung or frozen PBMC underwent sequencing. This clonotype was detected only a few times. In TCRdb, the 5' RACE reads were re-called with MiXCR into one record per CDR3 protein. The data show tens of thousands of distinct CDR3 sequences, approximately 12% seen once. The germline V and J ends were trimmed by 0 bases and 7 bases, with 4 bases remaining between them. Germline-derived CDR1 and CDR2 are MNHEY and SVGAGI. The CDR3 runs 13 residues.

The TCR sequence derives from a male donor with early-stage non-small cell lung cancer. Sequencing used PBMCs, obtained at surgery. The V gene is TRBV6-5, the J gene TRBJ1-6; D unclear. CDR3 sequence reads: CASSYSQNSPLHF. Written as DNA, the CDR3 is TGTGCCAGCAGTTACTCGCAGAATTCACCCCTCCACTTT.